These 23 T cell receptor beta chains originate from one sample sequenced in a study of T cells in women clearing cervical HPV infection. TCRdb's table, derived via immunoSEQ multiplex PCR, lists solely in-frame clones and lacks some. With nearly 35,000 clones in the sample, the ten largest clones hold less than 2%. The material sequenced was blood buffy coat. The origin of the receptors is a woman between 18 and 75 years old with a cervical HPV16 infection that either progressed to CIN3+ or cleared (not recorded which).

This CDR3 reads CASSLDRNYEQYF. CDR3 bases read: TGTGCCAGCAGCTTAGACAGGAACTACGAG. The chain carries TRBV7-2 and TRBJ2-7, with D perhaps TRBD1 (5 bases). The CDR3 goes on 3 residues after the read ends, and that part is filled in from the germline J gene. The V and J ends lost 1 base and 3 bases respectively, with 7 bases between them. Per germline, CDR1 SGHTA and CDR2 FQGNSA. The CDR3 totals 13 residues.

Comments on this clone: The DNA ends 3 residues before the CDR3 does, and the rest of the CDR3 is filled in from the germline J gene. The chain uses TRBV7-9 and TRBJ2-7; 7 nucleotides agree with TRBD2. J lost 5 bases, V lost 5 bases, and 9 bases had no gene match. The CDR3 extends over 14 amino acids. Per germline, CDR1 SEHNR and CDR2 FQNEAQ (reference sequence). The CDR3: CASSGGGRSDEQYF. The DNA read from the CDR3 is TGTGCCAGCAGCGGGGGGGGTCGGTCGGACGAG.

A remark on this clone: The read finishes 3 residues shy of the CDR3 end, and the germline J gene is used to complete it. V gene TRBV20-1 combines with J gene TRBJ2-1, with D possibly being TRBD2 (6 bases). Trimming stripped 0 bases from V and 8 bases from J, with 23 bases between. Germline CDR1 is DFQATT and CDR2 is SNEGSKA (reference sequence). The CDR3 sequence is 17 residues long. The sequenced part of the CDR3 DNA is TGCAGTGCTAGAGATCGTCGGGAGCGACTCAACGGGGATGAG. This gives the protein CSARDRRERLNGDE. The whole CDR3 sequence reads CSARDRRERLNGDEQFF.

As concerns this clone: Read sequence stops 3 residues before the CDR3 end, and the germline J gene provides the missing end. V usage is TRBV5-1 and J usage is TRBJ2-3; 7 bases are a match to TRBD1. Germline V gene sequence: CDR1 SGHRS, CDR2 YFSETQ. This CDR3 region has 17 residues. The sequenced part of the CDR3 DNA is TGCGCCAGCAGCTTGGTGGGACAGCCCAAAGCCGGGGAGACG. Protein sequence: CASSLVGQPKAGET. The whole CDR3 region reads CASSLVGQPKAGETQYF.

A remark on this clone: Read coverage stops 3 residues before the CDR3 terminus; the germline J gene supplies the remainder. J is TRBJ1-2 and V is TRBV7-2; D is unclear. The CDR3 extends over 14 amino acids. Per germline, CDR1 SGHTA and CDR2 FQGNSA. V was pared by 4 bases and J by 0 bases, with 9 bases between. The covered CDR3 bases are TGTGCCAGCAGCTCAGACTTGGCTAACTATGGC. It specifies CASSSDLANYG. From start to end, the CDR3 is CASSSDLANYGYTF.

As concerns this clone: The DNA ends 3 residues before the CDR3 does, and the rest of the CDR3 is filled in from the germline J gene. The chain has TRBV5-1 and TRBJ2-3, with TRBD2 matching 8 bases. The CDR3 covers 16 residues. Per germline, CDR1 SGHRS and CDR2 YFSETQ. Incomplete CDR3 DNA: TGCGCCAGCAGCTTGGCCGACACTAGCGGCAGAAGGGCG. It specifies CASSLADTSGRRA. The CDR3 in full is CASSLADTSGRRAQYF.

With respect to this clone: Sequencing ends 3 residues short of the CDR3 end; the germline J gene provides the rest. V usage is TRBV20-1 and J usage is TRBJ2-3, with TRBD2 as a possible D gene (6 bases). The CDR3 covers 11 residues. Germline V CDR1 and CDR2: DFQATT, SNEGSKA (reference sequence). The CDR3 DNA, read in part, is TGCAGTGCTCTAGGGGAGGAGACG. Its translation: CSALGEET. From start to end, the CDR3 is CSALGEETQYF.

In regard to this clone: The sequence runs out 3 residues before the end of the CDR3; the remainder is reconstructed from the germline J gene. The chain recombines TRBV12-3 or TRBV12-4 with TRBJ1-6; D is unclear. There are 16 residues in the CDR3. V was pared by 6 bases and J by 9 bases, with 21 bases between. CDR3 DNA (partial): TGTGCCAGCAGCCCTGCCCTGATACCTAACTCTTCACCC. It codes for CASSPALIPNSSP. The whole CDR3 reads CASSPALIPNSSPLHF.

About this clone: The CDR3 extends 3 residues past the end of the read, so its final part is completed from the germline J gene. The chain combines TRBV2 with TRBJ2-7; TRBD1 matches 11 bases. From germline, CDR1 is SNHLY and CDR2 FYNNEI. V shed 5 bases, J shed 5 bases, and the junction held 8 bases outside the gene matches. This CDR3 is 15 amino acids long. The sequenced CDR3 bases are TGTGCCAGCAGTCTTACCGGGACAGGGGGGAACGAG. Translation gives CASSLTGTGGNE. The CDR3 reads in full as CASSLTGTGGNEQYF.

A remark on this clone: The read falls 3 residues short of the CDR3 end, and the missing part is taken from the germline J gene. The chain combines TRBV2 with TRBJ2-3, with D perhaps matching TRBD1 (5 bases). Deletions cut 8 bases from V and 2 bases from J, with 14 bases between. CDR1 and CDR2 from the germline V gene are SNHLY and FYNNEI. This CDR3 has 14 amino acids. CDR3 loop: CASLRQTHTDTQYF. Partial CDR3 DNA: TGTGCCAGCCTTCGACAGACACACACAGATACG.

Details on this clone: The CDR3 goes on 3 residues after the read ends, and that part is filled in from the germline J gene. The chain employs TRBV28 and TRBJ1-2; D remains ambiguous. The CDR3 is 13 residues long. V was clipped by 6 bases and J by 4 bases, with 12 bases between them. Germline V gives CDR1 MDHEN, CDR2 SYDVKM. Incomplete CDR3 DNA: TGTGCCAGCAGCCCCCAAAGAGCCTATGGC. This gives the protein CASSPQRAYG. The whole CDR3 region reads CASSPQRAYGYTF.

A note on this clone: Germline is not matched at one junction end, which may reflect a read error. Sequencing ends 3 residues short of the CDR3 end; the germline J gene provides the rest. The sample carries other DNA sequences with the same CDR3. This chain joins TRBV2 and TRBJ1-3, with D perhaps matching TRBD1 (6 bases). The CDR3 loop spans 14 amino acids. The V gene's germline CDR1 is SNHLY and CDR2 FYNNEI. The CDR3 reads CASKTGTSGNTIYF. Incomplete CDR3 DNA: TGTGCCAGCAAAACAGGGACCTCTGGAAACACT.

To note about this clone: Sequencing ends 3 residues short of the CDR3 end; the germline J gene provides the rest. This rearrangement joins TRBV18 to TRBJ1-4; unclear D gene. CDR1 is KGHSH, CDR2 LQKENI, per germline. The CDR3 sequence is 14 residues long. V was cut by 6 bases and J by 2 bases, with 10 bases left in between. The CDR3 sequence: CASSGGSTNEKLFF. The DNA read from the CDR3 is TGTGCCAGCTCCGGCGGGTCGACTAATGAAAAA.

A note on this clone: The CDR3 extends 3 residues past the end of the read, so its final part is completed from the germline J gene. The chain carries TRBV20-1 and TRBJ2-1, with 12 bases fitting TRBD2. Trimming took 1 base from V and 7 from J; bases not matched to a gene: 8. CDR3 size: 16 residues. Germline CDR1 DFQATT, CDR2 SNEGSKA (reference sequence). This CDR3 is CSARGKTSGGRNEQFF. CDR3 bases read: TGCAGTGCTAGAGGCAAAACTAGCGGGGGGCGGAATGAG.

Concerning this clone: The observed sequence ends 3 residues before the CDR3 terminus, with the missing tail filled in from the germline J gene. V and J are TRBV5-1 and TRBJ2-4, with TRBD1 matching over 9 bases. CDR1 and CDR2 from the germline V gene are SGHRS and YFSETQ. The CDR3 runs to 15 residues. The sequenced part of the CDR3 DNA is TGCGCCAGCAGCTCCGGGACAGGGACACAAGAGACT. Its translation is CASSSGTGTQET. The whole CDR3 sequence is CASSSGTGTQETQYF.

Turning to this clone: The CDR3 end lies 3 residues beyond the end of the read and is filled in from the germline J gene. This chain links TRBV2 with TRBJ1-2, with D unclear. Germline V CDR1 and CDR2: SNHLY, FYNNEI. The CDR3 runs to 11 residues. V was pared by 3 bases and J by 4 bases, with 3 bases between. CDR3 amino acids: CASSDSYGYTF. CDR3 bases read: TGTGCCAGCAGTGACAGCTATGGC.

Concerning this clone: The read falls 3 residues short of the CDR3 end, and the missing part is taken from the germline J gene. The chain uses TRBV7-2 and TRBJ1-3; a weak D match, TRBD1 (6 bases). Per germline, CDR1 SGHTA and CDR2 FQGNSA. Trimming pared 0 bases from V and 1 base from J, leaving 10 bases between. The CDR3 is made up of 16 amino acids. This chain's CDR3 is CASSLAPGQSGNTIYF. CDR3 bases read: TGTGCCAGCAGCTTAGCCCCTGGACAGTCTGGAAACACC.

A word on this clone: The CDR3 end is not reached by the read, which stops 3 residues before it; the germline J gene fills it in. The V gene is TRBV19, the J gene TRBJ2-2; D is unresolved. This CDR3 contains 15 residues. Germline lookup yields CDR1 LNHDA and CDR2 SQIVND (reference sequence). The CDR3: CASSRQEFIGEKLFF. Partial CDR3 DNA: TGTGCCAGTAGTCGGCAGGAGTTTATCGGTGAAAAG. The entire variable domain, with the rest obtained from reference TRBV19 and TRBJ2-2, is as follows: DGGITQSPKYLFRKEGQNVTLSCEQNLNHDAMYWYRQDPGQGLRLIYYSQIVNDFQKGDIAEGYSVSREKKESFPLTVTSAQKNPTAFYLCASSRQEFIGEKLFFGEGSRLTVL.

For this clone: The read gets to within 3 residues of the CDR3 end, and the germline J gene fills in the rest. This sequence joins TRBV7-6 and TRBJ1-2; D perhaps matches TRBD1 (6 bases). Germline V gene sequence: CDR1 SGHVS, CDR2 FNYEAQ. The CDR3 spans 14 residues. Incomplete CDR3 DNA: TGTGCCAGCAGCTTAAGACAGGACTCCTACGAC. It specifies CASSLRQDSYD. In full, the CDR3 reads CASSLRQDSYDYTF. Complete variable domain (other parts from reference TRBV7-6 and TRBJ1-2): GAGVSQSPRYKVTKRGQDVALRCDPISGHVSLYWYRQALGQGPEFLTYFNYEAQQDKSGLPNDRFSAERPEGSISTLTIQRTEQRDSAMYRCASSLRQDSYDYTFGSGTRLTVV.

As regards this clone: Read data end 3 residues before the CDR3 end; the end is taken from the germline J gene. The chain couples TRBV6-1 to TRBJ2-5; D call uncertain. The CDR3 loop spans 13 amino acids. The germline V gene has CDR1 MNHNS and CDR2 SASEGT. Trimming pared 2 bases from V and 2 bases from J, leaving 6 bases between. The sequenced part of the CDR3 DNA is TGTGCCAGCAGTGAACACCAGCAAGAGACC. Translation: CASSEHQQET. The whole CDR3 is CASSEHQQETQYF.

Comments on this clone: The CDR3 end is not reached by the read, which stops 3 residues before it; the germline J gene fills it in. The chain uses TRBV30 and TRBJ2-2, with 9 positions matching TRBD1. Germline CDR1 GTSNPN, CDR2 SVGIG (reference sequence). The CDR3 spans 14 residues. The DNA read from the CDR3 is TGTGCCTGGACTCCCGGGACAGGGTCAGAAAAG. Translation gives CAWTPGTGSEK. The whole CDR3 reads CAWTPGTGSEKLFF.

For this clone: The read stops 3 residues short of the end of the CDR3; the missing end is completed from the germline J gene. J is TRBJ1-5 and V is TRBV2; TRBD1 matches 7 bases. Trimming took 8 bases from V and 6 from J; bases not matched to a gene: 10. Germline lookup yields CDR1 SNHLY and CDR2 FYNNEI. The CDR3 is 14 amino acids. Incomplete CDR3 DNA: TGTGCCAGCTTGGACAGGCTTGCGGGTCAGCCC. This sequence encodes CASLDRLAGQP. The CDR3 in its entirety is CASLDRLAGQPQHF.

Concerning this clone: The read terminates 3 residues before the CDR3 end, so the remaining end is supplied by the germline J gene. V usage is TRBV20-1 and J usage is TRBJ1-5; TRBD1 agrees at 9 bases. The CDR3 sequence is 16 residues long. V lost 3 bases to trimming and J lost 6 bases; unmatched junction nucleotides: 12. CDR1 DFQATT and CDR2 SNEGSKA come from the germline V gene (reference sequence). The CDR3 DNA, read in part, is TGCAGTGCTAGGTCGCCGGGACAGGGCTTCACTCAGCCC. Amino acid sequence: CSARSPGQGFTQP. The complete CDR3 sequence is CSARSPGQGFTQPQHF.